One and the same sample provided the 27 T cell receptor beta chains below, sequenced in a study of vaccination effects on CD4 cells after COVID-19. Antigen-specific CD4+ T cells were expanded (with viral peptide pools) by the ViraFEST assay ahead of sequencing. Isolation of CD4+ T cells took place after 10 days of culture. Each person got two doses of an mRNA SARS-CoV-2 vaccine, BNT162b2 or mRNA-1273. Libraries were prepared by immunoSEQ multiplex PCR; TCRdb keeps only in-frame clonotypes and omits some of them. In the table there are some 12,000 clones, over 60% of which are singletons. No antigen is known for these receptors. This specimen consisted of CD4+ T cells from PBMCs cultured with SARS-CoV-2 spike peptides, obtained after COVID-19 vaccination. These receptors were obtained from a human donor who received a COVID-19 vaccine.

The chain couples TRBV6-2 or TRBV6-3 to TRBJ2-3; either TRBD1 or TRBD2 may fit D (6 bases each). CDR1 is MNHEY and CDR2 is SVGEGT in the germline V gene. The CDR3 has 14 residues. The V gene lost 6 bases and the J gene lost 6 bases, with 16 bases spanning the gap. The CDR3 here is CASSPRLGGDTQYF. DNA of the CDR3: TGTGCCAGCAGCCCTCGACTAGGGGGGGATACGCAGTATTTT.

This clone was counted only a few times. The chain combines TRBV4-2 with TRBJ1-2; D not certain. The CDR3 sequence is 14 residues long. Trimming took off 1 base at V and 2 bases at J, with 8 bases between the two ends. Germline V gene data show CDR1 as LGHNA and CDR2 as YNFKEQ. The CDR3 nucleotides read TGTGCCAGCAGCCAAGCAGACGACAACTATGGCTACACCTTC. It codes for CASSQADDNYGYTF.

CDR3 sequence reads: CASSDRSTDTQYF. The CDR3 DNA sequence: TGTGCCAGCAGTGACAGATCCACAGATACGCAGTATTTT. The chain joins TRBV6-4 to TRBJ2-3; D unresolved. Per the germline V gene, CDR1 is MRHNA and CDR2 is SNTAGT. The CDR3 spans 13 residues. The V end lost 2 bases, the J end lost 2 bases, and 5 bases lay between the germline ends.

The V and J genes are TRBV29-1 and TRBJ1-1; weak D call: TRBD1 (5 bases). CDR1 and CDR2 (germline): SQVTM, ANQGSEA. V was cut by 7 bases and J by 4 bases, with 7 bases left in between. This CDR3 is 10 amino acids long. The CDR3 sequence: CSAGTTEAFF. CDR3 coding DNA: TGCAGCGCCGGGACCACTGAAGCTTTCTTT.

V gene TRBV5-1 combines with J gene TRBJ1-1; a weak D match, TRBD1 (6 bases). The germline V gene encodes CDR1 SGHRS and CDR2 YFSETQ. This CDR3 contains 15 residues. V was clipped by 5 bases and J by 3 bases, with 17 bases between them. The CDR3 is CASSKIGGRDTEAFF. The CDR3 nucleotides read TGCGCCAGCAGTAAAATAGGGGGGCGGGACACTGAAGCTTTCTTT.

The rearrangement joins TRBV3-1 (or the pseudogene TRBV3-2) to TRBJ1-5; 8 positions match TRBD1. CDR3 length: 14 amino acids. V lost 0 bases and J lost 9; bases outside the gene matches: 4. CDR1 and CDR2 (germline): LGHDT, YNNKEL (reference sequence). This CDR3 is CASSQDQGALPQHF. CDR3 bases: TGTGCCAGCAGCCAAGACCAGGGGGCTCTGCCCCAGCATTTT.

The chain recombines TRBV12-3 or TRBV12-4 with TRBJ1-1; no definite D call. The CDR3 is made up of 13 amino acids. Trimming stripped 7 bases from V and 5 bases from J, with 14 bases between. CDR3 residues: CASIKHGNTEAFF. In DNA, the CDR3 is TGTGCCAGCATTAAACATGGGAATACTGAAGCTTTCTTT.

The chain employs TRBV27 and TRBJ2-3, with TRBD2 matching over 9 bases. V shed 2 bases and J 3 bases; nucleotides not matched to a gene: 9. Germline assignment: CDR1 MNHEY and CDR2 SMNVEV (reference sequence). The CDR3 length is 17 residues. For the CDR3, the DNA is TGTGCCAGCAGTTTAGGGGCTAGCGGGAAACCTACAGATACGCAGTATTTT. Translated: CASSLGASGKPTDTQYF.

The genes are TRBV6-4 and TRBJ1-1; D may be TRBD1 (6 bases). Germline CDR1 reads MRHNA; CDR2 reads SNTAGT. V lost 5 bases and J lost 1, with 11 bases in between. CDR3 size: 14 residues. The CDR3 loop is CASSSNRANTEAFF. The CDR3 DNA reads TGTGCCAGCAGTAGCAACAGGGCGAACACTGAAGCTTTCTTT.

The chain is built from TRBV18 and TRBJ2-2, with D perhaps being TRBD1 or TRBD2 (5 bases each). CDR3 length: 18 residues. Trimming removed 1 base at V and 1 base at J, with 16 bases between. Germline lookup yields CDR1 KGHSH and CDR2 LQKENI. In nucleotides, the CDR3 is TGTGCCAGCTCACCACAATCCCCCGGGACGGTGAACACCGGGGAGCTGTTTTTT. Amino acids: CASSPQSPGTVNTGELFF.

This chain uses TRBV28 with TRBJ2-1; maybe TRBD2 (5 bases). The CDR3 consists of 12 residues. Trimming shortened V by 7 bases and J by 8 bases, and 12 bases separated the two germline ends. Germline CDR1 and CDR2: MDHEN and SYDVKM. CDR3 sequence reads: CASTEGSDEQFF. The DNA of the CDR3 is TGTGCCAGCACTGAGGGTTCCGATGAGCAGTTCTTC.

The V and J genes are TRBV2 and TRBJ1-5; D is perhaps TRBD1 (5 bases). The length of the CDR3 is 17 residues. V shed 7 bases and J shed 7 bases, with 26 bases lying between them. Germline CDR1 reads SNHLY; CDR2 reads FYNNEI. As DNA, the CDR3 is TGTGCCAGCATGTTGGGGCAGGGAAGGGCGGCGGGACAGCCCCAGCATTTT. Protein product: CASMLGQGRAAGQPQHF.

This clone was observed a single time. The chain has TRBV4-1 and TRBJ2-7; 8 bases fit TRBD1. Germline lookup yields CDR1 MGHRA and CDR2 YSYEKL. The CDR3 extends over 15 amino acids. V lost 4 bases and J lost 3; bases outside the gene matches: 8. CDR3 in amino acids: CASSRWAGGFYEQYF. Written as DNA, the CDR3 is TGCGCCAGCAGCCGGTGGGCAGGGGGCTTCTACGAGCAGTACTTC.

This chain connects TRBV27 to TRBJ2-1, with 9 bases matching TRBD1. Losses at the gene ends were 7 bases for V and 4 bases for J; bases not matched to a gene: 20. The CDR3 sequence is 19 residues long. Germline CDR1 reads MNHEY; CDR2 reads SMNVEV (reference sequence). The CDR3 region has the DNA TGTGCCAGCAAGAAAACTAGGGGGGTGGGACAGGGAGGTTACAATGAGCAGTTCTTC. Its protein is CASKKTRGVGQGGYNEQFF.

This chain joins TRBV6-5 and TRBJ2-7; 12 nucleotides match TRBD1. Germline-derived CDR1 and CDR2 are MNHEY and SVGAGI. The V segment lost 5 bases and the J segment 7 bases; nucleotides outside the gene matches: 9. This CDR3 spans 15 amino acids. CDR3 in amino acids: CASSRRGQGASEQYF. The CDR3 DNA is TGTGCCAGCAGTCGGAGGGGACAGGGGGCGTCAGAGCAGTACTTC.

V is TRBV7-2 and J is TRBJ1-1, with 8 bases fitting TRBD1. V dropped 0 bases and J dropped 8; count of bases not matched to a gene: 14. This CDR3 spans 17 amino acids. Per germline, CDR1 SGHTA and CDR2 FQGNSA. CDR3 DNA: TGTGCCAGCAGCTTAGCTCCATCCTTACTCAGGGGGCGCGAAGCTTTCTTT. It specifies CASSLAPSLLRGREAFF.

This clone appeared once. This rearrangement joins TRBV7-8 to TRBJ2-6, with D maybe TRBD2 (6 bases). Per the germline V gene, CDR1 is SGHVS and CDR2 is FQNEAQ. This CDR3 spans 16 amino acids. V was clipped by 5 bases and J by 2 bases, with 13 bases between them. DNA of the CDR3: TGTGCCAGCAGCCCCCGGGGGAGAACTGGGGCCAACGTCCTGACTTTC. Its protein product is CASSPRGRTGANVLTF.

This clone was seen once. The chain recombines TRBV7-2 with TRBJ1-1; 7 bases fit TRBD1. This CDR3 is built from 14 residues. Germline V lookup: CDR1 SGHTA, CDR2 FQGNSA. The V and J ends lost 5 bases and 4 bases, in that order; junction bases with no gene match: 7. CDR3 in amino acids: CASSPQGGGTEAFF. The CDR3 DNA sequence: TGTGCCAGCAGCCCGCAGGGGGGCGGCACTGAAGCTTTCTTT.

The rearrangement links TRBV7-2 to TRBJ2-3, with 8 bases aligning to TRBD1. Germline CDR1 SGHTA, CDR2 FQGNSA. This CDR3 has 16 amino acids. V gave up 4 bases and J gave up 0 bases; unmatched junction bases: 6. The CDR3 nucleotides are TGTGCCAGCAGCTCCCTGTGGACAGGGAGCACAGATACGCAGTATTTT. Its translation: CASSSLWTGSTDTQYF.

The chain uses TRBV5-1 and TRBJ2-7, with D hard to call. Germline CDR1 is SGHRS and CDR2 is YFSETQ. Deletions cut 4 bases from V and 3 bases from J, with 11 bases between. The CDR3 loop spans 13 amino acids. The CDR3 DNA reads TGCGCCAGCAGCGCTTGGCAGAGCTACGAGCAGTACTTC. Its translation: CASSAWQSYEQYF. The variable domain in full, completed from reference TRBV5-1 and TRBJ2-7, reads KAGVTQTPRYLIKTRGQQVTLSCSPISGHRSVSWYQQTPGQGLQFLFEYFSETQRNKGNFPGRFSGRQFSNSRSEMNVSTLELGDSALYLCASSAWQSYEQYFGPGTRLTVT.

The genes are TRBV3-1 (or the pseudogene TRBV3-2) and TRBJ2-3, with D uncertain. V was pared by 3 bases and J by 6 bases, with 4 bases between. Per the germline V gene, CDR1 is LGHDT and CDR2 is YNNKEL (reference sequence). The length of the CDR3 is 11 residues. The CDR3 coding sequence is TGTGCCAGCAGCCAGGTGGATACGCAGTATTTT. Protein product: CASSQVDTQYF.

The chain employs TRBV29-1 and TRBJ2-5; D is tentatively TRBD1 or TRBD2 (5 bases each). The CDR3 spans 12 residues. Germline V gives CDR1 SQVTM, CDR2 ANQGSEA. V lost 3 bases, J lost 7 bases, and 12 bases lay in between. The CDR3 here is CSVDGGGRTQYF. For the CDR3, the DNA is TGCAGCGTTGATGGGGGTGGGCGGACCCAGTACTTC.

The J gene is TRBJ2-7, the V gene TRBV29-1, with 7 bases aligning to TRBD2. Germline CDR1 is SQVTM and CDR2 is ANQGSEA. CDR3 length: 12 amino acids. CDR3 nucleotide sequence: TGCAAGTTTGATGACCGGGGGGACGAGCAGTACTTC. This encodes CKFDDRGDEQYF.

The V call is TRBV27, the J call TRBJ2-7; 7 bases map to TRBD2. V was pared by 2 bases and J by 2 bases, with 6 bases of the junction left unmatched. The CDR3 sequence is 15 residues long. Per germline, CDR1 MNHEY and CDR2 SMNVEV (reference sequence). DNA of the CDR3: TGTGCCAGCAGTTTAGCTTCGGGGGGACCCTACGAGCAGTACTTC. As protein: CASSLASGGPYEQYF.

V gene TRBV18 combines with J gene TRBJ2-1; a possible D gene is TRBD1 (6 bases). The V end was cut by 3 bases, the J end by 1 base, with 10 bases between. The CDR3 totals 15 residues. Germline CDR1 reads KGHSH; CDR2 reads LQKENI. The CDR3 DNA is TGTGCCAGCTCACCCCCGACAGGATCCTACAATGAGCAGTTCTTC. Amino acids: CASSPPTGSYNEQFF. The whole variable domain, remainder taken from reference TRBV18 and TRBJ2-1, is NAGVMQNPRHLVRRRGQEARLRCSPMKGHSHVYWYRQLPEEGLKFMVYLQKENIIDESGMPKERFSAEFPKEGPSILRIQQVVRGDSAAYFCASSPPTGSYNEQFFGPGTRLTVL.

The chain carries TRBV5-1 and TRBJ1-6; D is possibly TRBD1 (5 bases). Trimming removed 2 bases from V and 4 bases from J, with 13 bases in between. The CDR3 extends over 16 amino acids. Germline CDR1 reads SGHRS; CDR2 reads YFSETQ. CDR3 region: CASSLGWGRYNSPLHF. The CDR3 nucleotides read TGCGCCAGCAGCTTAGGGTGGGGGAGATATAATTCACCCCTCCACTTT. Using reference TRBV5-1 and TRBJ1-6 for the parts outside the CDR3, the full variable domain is KAGVTQTPRYLIKTRGQQVTLSCSPISGHRSVSWYQQTPGQGLQFLFEYFSETQRNKGNFPGRFSGRQFSNSRSEMNVSTLELGDSALYLCASSLGWGRYNSPLHFGNGTRLTVT.

The CDR3 loop is CASSVARGDTEAFF. The CDR3 region has the DNA TGTGCCAGCAGTGTGGCGCGAGGAGATACTGAAGCTTTCTTT. V gene TRBV2 combines with J gene TRBJ1-1; D call uncertain. The CDR3 runs 14 residues. Germline loops: CDR1 SNHLY, CDR2 FYNNEI. The V end was cut by 4 bases, the J end by 5 bases, with 14 bases between.